One and the same sample provided the 6 T cell receptor beta chains below, sequenced in a study of blood T cell repertoires in COVID-19 (TCRdb year 2020). The method was the immunoSEQ multiplex PCR assay. TCRdb stores this immuneACCESS table with in-frame sequences only. Part of the clones is absent; in the studies checked, under half of the shortfall reflects unresolved V genes, and no reason is known for the rest. The sample includes 400,000 to 450,000 clones, with about 91% observed a single time. Around 13% of the sample belongs to the ten largest clones. Input material: peripheral blood. The receptor source for this set is a woman in her 50s with COVID-19, enrolled during active disease.

The V gene is TRBV5-1, the J gene TRBJ2-1; unclear D gene. This CDR3 is built from 12 residues. Per the germline V gene, CDR1 is SGHRS and CDR2 is YFSETQ. Trimming cost V 2 bases and J 9 bases, with 9 bases left between them. The CDR3 spells CASSFVRGEQFF. The CDR3 DNA reads TGCGCCAGCAGCTTCGTACGCGGTGAGCAGTTCTTC.

CDR3 sequence: CASSLNGYYEQYF. For the CDR3, the DNA is TGCGCCAGCAGCTTGAACGGTTACTACGAGCAGTACTTC. The V gene is TRBV5-1, the J gene TRBJ2-7, with D uncertain. Between the trimmed V and J ends, which lost 1 base and 3 bases, there was a span of 8 bases. Germline CDR1 SGHRS, CDR2 YFSETQ. The CDR3 contains 13 residues.

The V call is TRBV5-6, the J call TRBJ2-7; D possibly corresponds to TRBD1 (6 bases). V dropped 4 bases and J dropped 0 bases, with 17 bases sitting between them. This CDR3 has 16 amino acids. The V gene's germline CDR1 is SGHDT and CDR2 YYEEEE. The CDR3: CASSLKPGHHSYEQYF. CDR3 sequence (DNA): TGTGCCAGCAGCCTAAAACCGGGACATCACTCCTACGAGCAGTACTTC.

V and J are TRBV5-6 and TRBJ2-5; 8 bases agree with TRBD1. The CDR3 runs to 14 residues. Per the germline V gene, CDR1 is SGHDT and CDR2 is YYEEEE. The junction had 6 bases not matched to a gene; V was cut back by 4 bases and J by 4 bases. As DNA, the CDR3 is TGTGCCAGCAGCAGGACAGGGATCGGAGAGACCCAGTACTTC. It codes for CASSRTGIGETQYF.

The V gene is TRBV13, the J gene TRBJ2-3, with D possibly TRBD1 on 6 matching bases. The CDR3 extends over 17 amino acids. CDR1 is PRHDT and CDR2 is FYEKMQ in the germline V gene (reference sequence). V lost 3 bases and J 6 bases, leaving 22 bases between the germline ends. The CDR3 spells CASSFQGQGPEKDTQYF. The CDR3 DNA reads as TGTGCCAGCAGCTTCCAAGGGCAGGGGCCCGAGAAGGATACGCAGTATTTT.

The gene calls are TRBV2 and TRBJ2-2; 7 bases agree with TRBD1. CDR1 and CDR2 (germline): SNHLY, FYNNEI. Trimming took 5 bases from V and 4 from J; bases not matched to a gene: 4. The CDR3 is 14 amino acids. The CDR3 here is CASSSRGSTGELFF. CDR3 DNA sequence: TGTGCCAGCAGTAGCAGGGGGTCCACCGGGGAGCTGTTTTTT.